These 30 T cell receptor beta chains were all obtained from the same sample, sequenced in a study of blood T cells in healthy people across ages. Next came a second PCR, run for roughly 6 to 11 cycles, which used a sample-barcoded 5' primer along with a J-beta primer mix. TCRdb re-analysed the 5' RACE reads in MiXCR, keeping a single row per CDR3 protein. This table has 700,000 to 850,000 distinct CDR3 sequences, roughly 50% appearing once. Material: blood. All receptors derive from an elderly man in good health.

The gene calls are TRBV10-1 and TRBJ2-3, with D unclear. CDR1 and CDR2 from the germline V gene are WNHNN and SYGVQD (reference sequence). V lost 0 bases to trimming and J lost 14 bases, with 15 bases between them. The CDR3 covers 13 residues. CDR3 residues: CASSESLGRYAYF. The CDR3 DNA follows: TGCGCCAGCAGTGAGTCGCTTGGGCGGTACGCGTATTTT.

This clonotype was seen a single time. The rearrangement links TRBV18 to TRBJ2-7, with 7 positions matching TRBD2. Germline trimming cut 3 bases from V and 5 bases from J; bases unmatched to any gene: 4. CDR3 length: 13 amino acids. The V gene's germline CDR1 is KGHSH and CDR2 LQKENI. Here the CDR3 DNA reads TGTGCCAGCTCACCGGGACTAACGGACGAGCAGTACTTC. As protein: CASSPGLTDEQYF.

The chain employs TRBV5-1 and TRBJ2-1, with 10 bases that match TRBD2. The end of the DNA is better explained by TRBJ2-7, so the J call may be wrong. CDR3 length: 17 amino acids. Germline V lookup: CDR1 SGHRS, CDR2 YFSETQ. This CDR3 is CASSLWLAGDPTYEQYF. In DNA, the CDR3 is TGCGCCAGCAGCTTGTGGCTAGCGGGAGACCCAACCTACGAGCAGTACTTC.

The gene calls are TRBV7-3 and TRBJ1-2, with D unclear. Germline loops: CDR1 SGHTA, CDR2 FQGTGA. The CDR3 is made up of 14 amino acids. Trimming took 5 bases from V and 5 from J, leaving 15 bases between them. CDR3 sequence reads: CASSPLPTGYGYTF. The DNA of the CDR3 is TGTGCCAGCAGCCCCCTCCCGACGGGTTATGGCTACACCTTC.

The chain combines TRBV9 with TRBJ2-1; the match to TRBD2 covers 7 bases. V was pared by 4 bases and J by 9 bases, with 13 bases of the junction left unmatched. CDR3 size: 15 residues. The germline V gene has CDR1 SGDLS and CDR2 YYNGEE. The DNA for the CDR3 is TGTGCCAGCAGCCAACAACCGGGAGGCCTTTTTGAGCAGTTCTTC. Protein sequence: CASSQQPGGLFEQFF.

The chain joins TRBV6-2 or TRBV6-3 to TRBJ2-7; possible D gene TRBD2, 5 bases. Deletions cut 5 bases from V and 0 bases from J, with 14 bases between. Germline V gene data show CDR1 as MNHEY and CDR2 as SVGEGT. The CDR3 is 15 residues long. The CDR3 region has the DNA TGTGCCAGCAGTAGAGCTTTGAGCGGCTCCTACGAGCAGTACTTC. This codes for CASSRALSGSYEQYF.

The chain links TRBV2 to TRBJ2-7, with TRBD2 matching over 8 bases. V dropped 6 bases and J dropped 3; count of bases not matched to a gene: 4. This CDR3 is 13 amino acids long. Germline values: CDR1 SNHLY, CDR2 FYNNEI. Here the CDR3 reads CASRPGGGYEQYF. The CDR3 coding sequence is TGTGCCAGCAGACCGGGAGGGGGCTACGAGCAGTACTTC.

The CDR3 DNA is TGTGCGTCGACCGGGACAGGGGTCGACACCTTC. It codes for CASTGTGVDTF. The rearrangement uses TRBV30 and TRBJ1-2, with 10 bases fitting TRBD1. The CDR3 runs 11 residues. Germline CDR1 reads GTSNPN; CDR2 reads SVGIG (reference sequence).

The chain couples TRBV3-1 to TRBJ2-3; weak D call: TRBD1 (5 bases). This CDR3 is built from 14 residues. Looked up from germline, CDR1 is LGHDT and CDR2 is YNNKEL (reference sequence). Trimming took 2 bases from V and 6 from J, leaving 12 bases between them. In DNA form, the CDR3 reads TGTGCCAGCAGCCAATACCCGACAGCCGATACGCAGTATTTT. This codes for CASSQYPTADTQYF.

In the case of this clonotype: The junction shows a germline mismatch at one end, possibly a read error. The CDR3 sequence: CASKASGSSYEKYF. The CDR3 DNA reads as TGTGCCAGCAAGGCTAGCGGGAGCTCTTACGAGAAGTACTTC. The chain combines TRBV27 with TRBJ2-7; 10 bases are a match to TRBD2. Germline lookup yields CDR1 MNHEY and CDR2 SMNVEV (reference sequence). The CDR3 length is 14 residues.

This clonotype was recorded a few times. J is TRBJ2-3 and V is TRBV29-1; D is perhaps TRBD1 (6 bases). With 5 bases removed from V and 4 bases from J, the gap between germline ends came to 10 bases. CDR1 is SQVTM and CDR2 is ANQGSEA in the germline V gene. This CDR3 region has 12 residues. This CDR3 reads CSVSYRADTQYF. CDR3 nucleotides: TGCAGCGTTTCGTACAGGGCAGATACGCAGTATTTT.

J is TRBJ2-3 and V is TRBV15; D might be TRBD2 (5 bases). V was trimmed by 10 bases and J by 3 bases, leaving 14 bases between them. CDR3 size: 13 residues. The germline V gene encodes CDR1 LNHNV and CDR2 YYDKDF (reference sequence). The chain's CDR3 is CAIRRSGTDTQYF. As DNA, the CDR3 is TGTGCCATCCGTCGGTCGGGAACAGATACGCAGTATTTT.

The chain recombines TRBV9 with TRBJ2-1, with 14 positions matching TRBD2. This CDR3 region has 15 residues. CDR1 SGDLS and CDR2 YYNGEE come from the germline V gene. V was pared by 5 bases and J by 9 bases, with 7 bases of the junction left unmatched. CDR3 loop: CASRATGTSGSEQFF. The CDR3 DNA sequence: TGTGCCAGCAGGGCGACAGGGACTAGCGGGAGTGAGCAGTTCTTC.

This sequence joins TRBV29-1 and TRBJ2-2, with D maybe TRBD2 (6 bases). V was shortened by 7 bases and J by 0 bases, with 12 bases between the two germline ends. This CDR3 has 14 residues. The V gene's germline CDR1 is SQVTM and CDR2 ANQGSEA. The CDR3, as DNA: TGCAGCGGAGGGCCGGGAGCGAACACCGGGGAGCTGTTTTTT. Its protein product is CSGGPGANTGELFF.

A remark on this clonotype: One junction end does not reproduce the germline sequence, and a read error may be involved. This sequence joins TRBV2 and TRBJ2-7, with D hard to call. This CDR3 is 12 amino acids long. Germline V lookup: CDR1 SNHLY, CDR2 FYNNEI. In nucleotides, the CDR3 is TGTGCCTGCAGTTTCAGCTCCTACGAGCAGTACTTC. Translation gives CACSFSSYEQYF.

The rearrangement links TRBV3-1 to TRBJ1-6; 7 nucleotides agree with TRBD1. Trimming took 4 bases from V and 6 from J; bases not matched to a gene: 3. Germline CDR1 is LGHDT and CDR2 is YNNKEL (reference sequence). The CDR3 is 14 residues long. The CDR3 coding sequence is TGTGCCAGCAGCCCGACAGGGACTAATTCACCCCTCCACTTT. The encoded protein is CASSPTGTNSPLHF.

The genes are TRBV11-1 and TRBJ2-1, with 8 bases aligning to TRBD2. The germline V gene encodes CDR1 SGHAT and CDR2 FQDESV (reference sequence). This CDR3 spans 14 amino acids. V was clipped by 3 bases and J by 4 bases; unmatched bases: 2. The CDR3 DNA follows: TGTGCCAGCAGCTTTGTAGCGGGGTACAATGAGCAGTTCTTC. Amino acids: CASSFVAGYNEQFF.

The chain is built from TRBV30 and TRBJ1-2, with D possibly TRBD1 on 5 matching bases. This CDR3 has 10 residues. Germline loops: CDR1 GTSNPN, CDR2 SVGIG (reference sequence). V was clipped by 1 base and J by 8 bases, with 5 bases between them. The CDR3 DNA reads as TGTGCCTGGAGTGGGGGGGGCTACACCTTC. This translates into CAWSGGGYTF.

The chain has TRBV12-3 or TRBV12-4 and TRBJ2-5; TRBD1 matches 10 bases. The tail of the sequence fits TRBJ2-7 better, so the J call may be wrong. This CDR3 contains 15 residues. The CDR3 coding sequence is TGTGCCAGCAGTCCGCTGGACAGGGGGAGCTACGAGCAGTACTTC. The encoded protein is CASSPLDRGSYEQYF.

The chain employs TRBV7-9 and TRBJ2-6; the match to TRBD1 covers 7 bases. In germline, CDR1 is SEHNR, CDR2 FQNEAQ (reference sequence). Losses at the gene ends were 1 base for V and 0 bases for J; bases not matched to a gene: 6. This CDR3 is built from 18 residues. The CDR3 bases are TGTGCCAGCAGCTTAGGAGGACAGGCTACCTCTGGGGCCAACGTCCTGACTTTC. Encoded protein: CASSLGGQATSGANVLTF.

The chain combines TRBV11-2 with TRBJ2-7, with D perhaps matching TRBD2 (6 bases). The CDR3 is made up of 14 amino acids. V shed 10 bases and J shed 3 bases, with 19 bases lying between them. CDR1 and CDR2 (germline): SGHAT, FQNNGV. CDR3 nucleotide sequence: TGTGCCACGCGGCGGGTGGGAGGTCTCTACGAGCAGTACTTC. Translating gives CATRRVGGLYEQYF. Full variable domain (missing parts from reference TRBV11-2 and TRBJ2-7): EAGVAQSPRYKIIEKRQSVAFWCNPISGHATLYWYQQILGQGPKLLIQFQNNGVVDDSQLPKDRFSAERLKGVDSTLKIQPAKLEDSAVYLCATRRVGGLYEQYFGPGTRLTVT.

J is TRBJ2-3 and V is TRBV4-1; 7 bases are a match to TRBD1. This CDR3 region has 16 residues. Germline lookup yields CDR1 MGHRA and CDR2 YSYEKL. Germline trimming cut 3 bases from V and 4 bases from J; bases unmatched to any gene: 10. The CDR3 DNA reads as TGCGCCAGCAGCCACCTCGGAAGGGGGCGACCAGATACGCAGTATTTT. Translation: CASSHLGRGRPDTQYF.

This chain links TRBV4-2 with TRBJ1-1; D might be TRBD1 (6 bases). CDR3 length equals 15 residues. V shed 0 bases and J shed 4 bases, with 12 bases lying between them. Per the germline V gene, CDR1 is LGHNA and CDR2 is YNFKEQ. CDR3 residues: CASSQDPGGATEAFF. CDR3 sequence (DNA): TGTGCCAGCAGCCAAGATCCTGGGGGGGCCACTGAAGCTTTCTTT.

The rearrangement joins TRBV21-1 to TRBJ1-2. TRBV21-1 is a known pseudogene. The CDR3 is made up of 13 amino acids. In nucleotides, the CDR3 is TGTGCCAGCAGAAGCCAAGGGAACTATGGCTACACCTTC. Protein sequence: CASRSQGNYGYTF.

The chain joins TRBV6-6 to TRBJ2-3; 11 positions match TRBD2. This CDR3 comprises 15 residues. Per germline, CDR1 MNHNY and CDR2 SVGAGI (reference sequence). With 7 bases clipped from V and 4 bases from J, the junction kept 7 bases outside the gene matches. CDR3 bases: TGTGCCAGCACCGCGACTAGCGGGATAGCAGATACGCAGTATTTT. Translating it yields CASTATSGIADTQYF.

This chain joins TRBV10-3 and TRBJ2-5, with 11 bases aligning to TRBD1. The CDR3 length is 15 residues. The V segment lost 3 bases and the J segment 4 bases; nucleotides outside the gene matches: 4. The V gene's germline CDR1 is ENHRY and CDR2 SYGVKD. Here the CDR3 DNA reads TGTGCCATCAGTGACCCGGGACAGGGGGGAGAGACCCAGTACTTC. Residues: CAISDPGQGGETQYF.

The rearrangement links TRBV20-1 to TRBJ2-1, with D perhaps TRBD2 (6 bases). The V and J ends lost 3 bases and 0 bases respectively, with 15 bases between them. The germline gives CDR1 DFQATT, CDR2 SNEGSKA (reference sequence). There are 16 residues in the CDR3. DNA of the CDR3: TGCAGTGCTAGGCCCTTCGGGACTCGCTCCTACAATGAGCAGTTCTTC. Translation gives CSARPFGTRSYNEQFF.

The chain couples TRBV5-1 to TRBJ1-6; D uncertain. V was pared by 2 bases and J by 7 bases, with 13 bases between. This CDR3 is built from 15 residues. Germline V gene lookup returns CDR1 SGHRS and CDR2 YFSETQ. Here the CDR3 DNA reads TGCGCCAGCAGCTTAATCCCAAAGGAGAATTCACCCCTCCACTTT. Protein: CASSLIPKENSPLHF.

This clonotype was recorded once. This chain joins TRBV24-1 and TRBJ2-1, with 10 bases aligning to TRBD2. The V and J ends lost 4 bases and 7 bases, in that order; junction bases with no gene match: 6. CDR3 size: 15 residues. CDR1 and CDR2 (germline): KGHDR, SFDVKD. The CDR3: CATSEAGGPTNEQFF. The CDR3 DNA reads TGTGCCACCAGTGAAGCGGGAGGGCCCACTAATGAGCAGTTCTTC.

The V and J genes are TRBV29-1 and TRBJ2-1; 11 nucleotides match TRBD2. The ends lost 6 bases at V and 1 base at J; junction bases unmatched: 5. The germline V gene has CDR1 SQVTM and CDR2 ANQGSEA. The CDR3 sequence is 15 residues long. DNA for the CDR3: TGCAGCGTAATAGCGGGAGGGCCGTCCTACAATGAGCAGTTCTTC. Its translation is CSVIAGGPSYNEQFF.